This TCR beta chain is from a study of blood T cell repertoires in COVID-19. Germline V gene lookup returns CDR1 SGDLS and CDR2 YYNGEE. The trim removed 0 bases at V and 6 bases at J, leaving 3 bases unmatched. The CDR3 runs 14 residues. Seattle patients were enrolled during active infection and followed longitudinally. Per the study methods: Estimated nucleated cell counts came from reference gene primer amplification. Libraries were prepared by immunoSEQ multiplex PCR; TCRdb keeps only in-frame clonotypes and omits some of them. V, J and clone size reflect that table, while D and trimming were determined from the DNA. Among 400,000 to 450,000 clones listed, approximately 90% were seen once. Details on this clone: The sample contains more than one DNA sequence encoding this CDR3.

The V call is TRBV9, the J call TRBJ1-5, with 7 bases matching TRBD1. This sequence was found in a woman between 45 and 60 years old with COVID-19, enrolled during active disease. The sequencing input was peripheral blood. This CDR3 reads CASSVGQGGQPQHF. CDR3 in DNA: TGTGCCAGCAGCGTAGGACAGGGCGGTCAGCCCCAGCATTTT.